Listed below are T cell receptor beta chains from one sample, sequenced in a study of technical replicates of blood from several donors. Data came from immunoSEQ multiplex PCR; TCRdb stores just in-frame clones and leaves some out. The data contain approximately 82,000 clones, 90% to 95% of them singletons. The sequencing input was T cells isolated from PBMCs. The receptors were gathered from a human donor in good health. Both conserved end residues are trimmed from each CDR3. D genes are given only for firm matches.

V: TRBV5-1
J: TRBJ1-3
D: NA
CDR3: ASSLQGRSGNTIY

V: TRBV7-8
J: TRBJ1-2
D: TRBD1
CDR3: ASRLGTDYGYT

V: TRBV5-1
J: TRBJ2-7
D: NA
CDR3: ASSTRADYEQY

V: TRBV11-3
J: TRBJ2-7
D: TRBD2
CDR3: ASSLGSGGPFYEQY

V: TRBV30
J: TRBJ2-5
D: NA
CDR3: ALRRDGDQETQY

V: TRBV27
J: TRBJ1-1
D: NA
CDR3: ASSLGGREAF

V: TRBV19
J: TRBJ2-2
D: TRBD1
CDR3: ASSIVWTGKTGELF

V: TRBV6-1
J: TRBJ2-7
D: TRBD1
CDR3: ASSRDRRYEQY

V: TRBV9
J: TRBJ2-1
D: TRBD2
CDR3: ASSVGVLAGGPQQF

V: TRBV5-1
J: TRBJ1-1
D: NA
CDR3: ASSRDRKKAF

V: TRBV30
J: TRBJ1-4
D: TRBD1
CDR3: AWDRDRGEKLF

V: TRBV19
J: TRBJ1-6
D: NA
CDR3: ASSSRGVGPPLH

V: TRBV13
J: TRBJ1-3
D: TRBD1
CDR3: ASSRRDSGNTIY

V: TRBV28
J: TRBJ2-1
D: TRBD1
CDR3: ASTTQGDRGFRAYNEQF

V: TRBV19
J: TRBJ1-5
D: NA
CDR3: ASSIKGNQPQH

V: TRBV28
J: TRBJ1-5
D: NA
CDR3: AALGGRTYSNQPQH

V: TRBV7-6
J: TRBJ1-1
D: NA
CDR3: ASSLGQVNTEAF

V: TRBV10-1
J: TRBJ2-3
D: NA
CDR3: ASSEASPDTQY

V: TRBV27
J: TRBJ2-2
D: TRBD2
CDR3: ASRTSGITVTGELF

V: TRBV5-1
J: TRBJ1-1
D: NA
CDR3: ASSSQKIEPNTEAF

V: TRBV4-1
J: TRBJ2-7
D: NA
CDR3: ASSQATQGSREYEQY

V: TRBV11-3
J: TRBJ1-2
D: TRBD1
CDR3: ASSYAGGGYT

V: TRBV7-8
J: TRBJ2-7
D: TRBD2
CDR3: ASSREAGDIYEQY

V: TRBV19
J: TRBJ1-1
D: NA
CDR3: ATMLESHTEAF

V: TRBV30
J: TRBJ1-2
D: TRBD1
CDR3: ALTGGSNNDYGYT

V: TRBV27
J: TRBJ2-3
D: TRBD2
CDR3: ASRMTSGYTDTQY

V: TRBV7-9
J: TRBJ2-5
D: TRBD2
CDR3: ASSLLPSWTRTQETQY

V: TRBV27
J: TRBJ2-7
D: NA
CDR3: ASSVQVLMGEQY

V: TRBV6-6
J: TRBJ2-7
D: TRBD1
CDR3: ASSKQGAYEQY

V: TRBV5-4
J: TRBJ2-7
D: NA
CDR3: ASSLEGGPGQY

V: TRBV5-4
J: TRBJ1-2
D: NA
CDR3: ASSFIDGYT

V: TRBV2
J: TRBJ1-5
D: NA
CDR3: ASRPEVLSHQPQH

V: TRBV19
J: TRBJ1-4
D: TRBD1
CDR3: ASSIDLLTGKKLF

V: TRBV6-1
J: TRBJ1-1
D: NA
CDR3: ASSEILAF

V: TRBV14
J: TRBJ1-1
D: NA
CDR3: ASSQGHRTEAF

V: TRBV27
J: TRBJ1-5
D: TRBD1
CDR3: ASRDRGGNQPQH

V: TRBV2
J: TRBJ1-5
D: TRBD1
CDR3: ASSAQGAVQPQH

V: TRBV4-1
J: TRBJ2-7
D: NA
CDR3: ASSHSGSSYEQY

V: TRBV28
J: TRBJ2-4
D: TRBD1
CDR3: ASSFGGQGKNIQY

V: TRBV10-3
J: TRBJ2-5
D: NA
CDR3: AISVVSQETQY

V: TRBV7-9
J: TRBJ1-4
D: NA
CDR3: ASSLLRDGEKLF

V: TRBV6-5
J: TRBJ2-1
D: TRBD1
CDR3: ASSYSDRQLPGEQF

V: TRBV6-6
J: TRBJ2-1
D: NA
CDR3: ASSYGVDRIGEQF

V: TRBV7-2
J: TRBJ1-5
D: TRBD1
CDR3: ASSPQGGQPNQPQH

V: TRBV19
J: TRBJ2-7
D: NA
CDR3: ASSPGVDYEQY

V: TRBV12-5
J: TRBJ2-2
D: NA
CDR3: ASGSHGELF

V: TRBV27
J: TRBJ2-2
D: NA
CDR3: ASRDSRAGELF

V: TRBV7-9
J: TRBJ1-3
D: TRBD1
CDR3: ASSLANRGPGNTIY

V: TRBV12-1
J: TRBJ2-7
D: NA
CDR3: ASSFYPGLDNTGGREQY

V: TRBV10-3
J: TRBJ2-1
D: NA
CDR3: AIRDTNGDEQF

V: TRBV25-1
J: TRBJ1-1
D: NA
CDR3: ASSVAENTEAF

V: TRBV19
J: TRBJ1-5
D: NA
CDR3: ASSATGRWDQPQH

V: TRBV29-1
J: TRBJ1-1
D: TRBD1
CDR3: SATLQGALGEAF

V: TRBV2
J: TRBJ2-7
D: NA
CDR3: ASSEMGGKGYEQY